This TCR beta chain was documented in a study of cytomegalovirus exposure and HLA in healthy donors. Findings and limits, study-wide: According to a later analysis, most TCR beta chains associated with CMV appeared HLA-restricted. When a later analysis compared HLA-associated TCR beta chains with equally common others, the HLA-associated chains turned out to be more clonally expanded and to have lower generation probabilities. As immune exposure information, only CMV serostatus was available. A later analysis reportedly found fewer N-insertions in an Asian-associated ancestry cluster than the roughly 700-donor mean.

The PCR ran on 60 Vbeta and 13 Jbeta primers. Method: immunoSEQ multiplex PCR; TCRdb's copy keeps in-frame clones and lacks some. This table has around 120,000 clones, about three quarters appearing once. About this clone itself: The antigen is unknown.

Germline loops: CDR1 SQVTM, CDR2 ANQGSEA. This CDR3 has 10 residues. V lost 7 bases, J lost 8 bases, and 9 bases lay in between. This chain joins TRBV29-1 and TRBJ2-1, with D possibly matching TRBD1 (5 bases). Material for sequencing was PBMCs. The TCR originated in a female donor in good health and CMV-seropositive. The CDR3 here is CSGGSDEQFF. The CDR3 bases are TGCAGCGGGGGCTCGGATGAGCAGTTCTTC.